One TCR beta chain is described in this entry. Its antigen is currently unknown. This specimen belongs to a study of T cell responses to AZD1222 COVID-19 vaccine. Findings and limits, study-wide: Repertoires were sampled only after the peak T cell response. Most donors were white British, females outnumbered males, and clonal diversity was possibly underestimated.

Libraries were prepared by immunoSEQ multiplex PCR; TCRdb keeps only in-frame clonotypes and omits some of them. The sample lists about 150,000 clones; approximately 87% were seen once. In germline, CDR1 is MDHEN, CDR2 SYDVKM. The CDR3 has 14 residues. Trimming took off 6 bases at V and 5 bases at J, with 16 bases between the two ends. This TCR was sampled from an adult in good health. The J gene is TRBJ1-2, the V gene TRBV28; a possible D gene is TRBD1 (6 bases). The starting material was peripheral blood, obtained on day 0 of MenACWY control vaccination. CDR3 coding DNA: TGTGCCAGCAGGGTTGACAGGTCCCTTTATGGCTACACCTTC. Its translation is CASRVDRSLYGYTF.